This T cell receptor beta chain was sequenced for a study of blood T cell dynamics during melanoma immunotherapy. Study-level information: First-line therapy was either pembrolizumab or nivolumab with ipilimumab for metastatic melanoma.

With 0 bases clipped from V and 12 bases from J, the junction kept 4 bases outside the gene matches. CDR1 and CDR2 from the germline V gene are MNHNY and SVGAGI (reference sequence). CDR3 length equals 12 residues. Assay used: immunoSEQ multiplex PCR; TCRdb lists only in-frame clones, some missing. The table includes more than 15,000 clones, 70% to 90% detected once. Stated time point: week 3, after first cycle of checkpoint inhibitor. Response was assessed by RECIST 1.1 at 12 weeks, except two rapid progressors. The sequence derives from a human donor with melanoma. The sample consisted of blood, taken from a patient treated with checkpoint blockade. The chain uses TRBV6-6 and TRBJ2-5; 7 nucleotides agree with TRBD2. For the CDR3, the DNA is TGTGCCAGCAGTTACTCAGGGACTACCGAGTACTTC. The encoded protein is CASSYSGTTEYF.